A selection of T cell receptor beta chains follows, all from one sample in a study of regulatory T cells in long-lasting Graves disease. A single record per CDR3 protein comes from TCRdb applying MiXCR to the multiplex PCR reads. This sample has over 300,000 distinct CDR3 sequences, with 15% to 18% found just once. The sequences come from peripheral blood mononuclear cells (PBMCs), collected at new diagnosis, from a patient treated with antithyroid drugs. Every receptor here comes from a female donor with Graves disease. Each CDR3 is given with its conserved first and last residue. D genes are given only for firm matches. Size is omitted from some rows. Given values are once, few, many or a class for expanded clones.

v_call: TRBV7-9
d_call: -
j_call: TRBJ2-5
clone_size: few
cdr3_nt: TGTGCCAGCAGCACCAGGGGTGGGATCGGGAACTTC
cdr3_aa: CASSTRGGIGNF

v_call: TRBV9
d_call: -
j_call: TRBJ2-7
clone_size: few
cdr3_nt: TGTGCCAGCGGTCCAAGCTCCTACGAGCAGTACTTC
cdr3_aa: CASGPSSYEQYF

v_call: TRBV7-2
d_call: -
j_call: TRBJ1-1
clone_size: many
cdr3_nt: TGTGCCAGCAGCTCGATGGACCGAGGCCTGAACACTGAAGCTTTCTTT
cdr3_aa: CASSSMDRGLNTEAFF

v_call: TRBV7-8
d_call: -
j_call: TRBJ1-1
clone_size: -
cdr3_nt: TGTGCCAGCAGCTTCTCGTCCGGCACAGGGACTGCTTTCTTT
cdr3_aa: CASSFSSGTGTAFF

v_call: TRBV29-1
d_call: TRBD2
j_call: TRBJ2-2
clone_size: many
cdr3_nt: TGCAGCGTCCTTAGCGGGGGGACCACCCCGAACACCGGGGAGCTGTTTTTT
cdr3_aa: CSVLSGGTTPNTGELFF

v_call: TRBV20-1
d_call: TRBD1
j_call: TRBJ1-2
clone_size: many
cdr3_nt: TGCAGTACTAGGGGACAGGGGAGGTATGGCTACACCTTC
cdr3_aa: CSTRGQGRYGYTF

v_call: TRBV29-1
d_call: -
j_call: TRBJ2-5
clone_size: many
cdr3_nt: TGCAGCGTTGAGTCATCGAGGGGGAGGGAGACCCAGTACTTC
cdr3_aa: CSVESSRGRETQYF

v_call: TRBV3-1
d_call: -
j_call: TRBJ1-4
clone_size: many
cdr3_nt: TGTGCCAGCAGCCAAGAGGGCGGAAGGAATGAAAAACTGTTTTTT
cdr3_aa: CASSQEGGRNEKLFF

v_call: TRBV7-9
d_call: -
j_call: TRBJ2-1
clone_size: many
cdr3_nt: TGTGCCAGCAGCTTAATTCGGGAAAATGAGCAGTTCTTC
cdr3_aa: CASSLIRENEQFF

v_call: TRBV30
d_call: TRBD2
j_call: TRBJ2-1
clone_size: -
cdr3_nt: TGTGCCTTGGGGGGAACTAGCGGGGGGGCCAATGAGCAGTTCTTC
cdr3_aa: CALGGTSGGANEQFF

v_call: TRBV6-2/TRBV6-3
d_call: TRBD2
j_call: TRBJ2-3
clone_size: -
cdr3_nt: TGTGCCAGCAGTATAGCGGGAGGCCAACTAAACACAGATACGCAGTATTTT
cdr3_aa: CASSIAGGQLNTDTQYF

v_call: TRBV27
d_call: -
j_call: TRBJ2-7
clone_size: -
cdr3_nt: TGTGCCAGCAGTTTCCACCGGGGCGGCTACGAGCAGTACTTC
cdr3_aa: CASSFHRGGYEQYF

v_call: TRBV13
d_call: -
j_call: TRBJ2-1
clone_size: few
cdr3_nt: TGTGCCAGCAGCGTCCCGGGACTTACATACAATGAGCAGTTCTTC
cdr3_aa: CASSVPGLTYNEQFF

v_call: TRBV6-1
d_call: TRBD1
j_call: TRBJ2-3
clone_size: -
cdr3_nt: TGTGCCAGCAGATCCGGGACAGGGTGGCCAGATACGCAGTATTTT
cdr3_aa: CASRSGTGWPDTQYF

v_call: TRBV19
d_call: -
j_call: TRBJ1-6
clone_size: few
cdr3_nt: TGTGCCAGTACCTCAACAGGGAATAATTCACCCCTCCACTTT
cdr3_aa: CASTSTGNNSPLHF

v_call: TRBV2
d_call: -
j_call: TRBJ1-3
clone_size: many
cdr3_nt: TGTGCCAGCACCCGGGGGCTCTCATCTGGAAACACCATATATTTT
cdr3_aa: CASTRGLSSGNTIYF

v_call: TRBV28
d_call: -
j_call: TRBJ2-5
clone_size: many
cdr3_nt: TGTGCCAGCAGTTTAGAGCGGATATACCAAGAGACCCAGTACTTC
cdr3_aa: CASSLERIYQETQYF

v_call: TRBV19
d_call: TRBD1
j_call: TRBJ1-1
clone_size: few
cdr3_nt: TGTGCCACCCTCGCCGGGGGACAGGCTCGCACTGAAGCTTTCTTT
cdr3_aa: CATLAGGQARTEAFF

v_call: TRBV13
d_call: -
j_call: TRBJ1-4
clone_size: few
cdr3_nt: TGTGCCAGCAGCTTAGCCGGGCCGGGGGAAAAACTGTTTTTT
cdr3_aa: CASSLAGPGEKLFF

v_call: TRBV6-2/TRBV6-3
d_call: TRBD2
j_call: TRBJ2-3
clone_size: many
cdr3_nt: TGTGCCAGCAGTGAAACCCGCCTAGCGGTAGATACGCAGTATTTT
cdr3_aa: CASSETRLAVDTQYF